Listed here are 14 T cell receptor beta chains from one sample, sequenced in a study of cytomegalovirus exposure and HLA in healthy donors. The study ran its PCR with 60 Vbeta and 13 Jbeta primers. Produced via immunoSEQ multiplex PCR; TCRdb's table is partial and in-frame only. There are about 98,000 clones in the sample; approximately 79% occur only once, and less than 2% lies in the top ten. Source material: PBMCs. Source of these receptors: a male donor in good health and CMV-seronegative.

The chain combines TRBV18 with TRBJ1-1; D gene unclear. This CDR3 has 15 residues. The germline V and J ends were trimmed by 2 bases and 5 bases, with 15 bases remaining between them. The germline CDR1 and CDR2 sequences are KGHSH and LQKENI. CDR3 DNA sequence: TGTGCCAGCTCACCAACACTCCCAAGAGGAACTGAAGCTTTCTTT. Amino acids: CASSPTLPRGTEAFF.

This clone was found once. The gene calls are TRBV7-2 and TRBJ2-7; 13 bases map to TRBD2. V shed 3 bases, J shed 0 bases, and the junction held 5 bases outside the gene matches. The CDR3 runs to 17 residues. CDR1 and CDR2 (germline): SGHTA, FQGNSA. This chain's CDR3 is CASSFPRLAGGSYEQYF. The CDR3 DNA is TGTGCCAGCAGCTTCCCAAGACTAGCGGGAGGCTCCTACGAGCAGTACTTC. Using reference TRBV7-2 and TRBJ2-7 for the parts outside the CDR3, the full variable domain is GAGVSQSPSNKVTEKGKDVELRCDPISGHTALYWYRQSLGQGLEFLIYFQGNSAPDKSGLPSDRFSAERTGGSVSTLTIQRTQQEDSAVYLCASSFPRLAGGSYEQYFGPGTRLTVT.

The V gene is TRBV15, the J gene TRBJ2-3; the D is unclear. The V end was cut by 3 bases, the J end by 6 bases, with 7 bases between. Looked up from germline, CDR1 is LNHNV and CDR2 is YYDKDF (reference sequence). The CDR3 length is 12 residues. The CDR3 region is CATSRLFDTQYF. The CDR3 DNA is TGTGCCACCAGCAGGTTATTCGATACGCAGTATTTT. Full variable domain (outside the CDR3, taken from reference TRBV15 and TRBJ2-3): DAMVIQNPRYQVTQFGKPVTLSCSQTLNHNVMYWYQQKSSQAPKLLFHYYDKDFNNEADTPDNFQSRRPNTSFCFLDIRSPGLGDTAMYLCATSRLFDTQYFGPGTRLTVL.

The chain couples TRBV5-4 to TRBJ2-5; the match to TRBD1 covers 9 bases. Unmatched junction bases numbered 6, after V lost 2 bases and J lost 4 bases. Germline loops: CDR1 SGHNT, CDR2 YYREEE (reference sequence). This CDR3 comprises 15 residues. CDR3 nucleotide sequence: TGTGCCAGCAGCTTCGGACAGGGGAGTGCAGAGACCCAGTACTTC. This codes for CASSFGQGSAETQYF. Drawing the rest from reference TRBV5-4 and TRBJ2-5, the complete variable domain is ETGVTQSPTHLIKTRGQQVTLRCSSQSGHNTVSWYQQALGQGPQFIFQYYREEENGRGNFPPRFSGLQFPNYSSELNVNALELDDSALYLCASSFGQGSAETQYFGPGTRLLVL.

The CDR3 loop reads CASSASVNNEQFF. For the CDR3, the DNA is TGTGCCAGCAGTGCTTCGGTTAACAATGAGCAGTTCTTC. The J gene is TRBJ2-1, the V gene TRBV6-1; no clear D gene. Trimming cost V 4 bases and J 5 bases, with 9 bases left between them. CDR1 is MNHNS, CDR2 SASEGT, per germline. The CDR3 sequence is 13 residues long.

This chain joins TRBV11-3 and TRBJ2-1; 14 bases fit TRBD2. Germline CDR1 reads SGHNT; CDR2 reads YENEEA. The CDR3 extends over 17 amino acids. V lost 5 bases to trimming and J lost 8 bases; unmatched junction nucleotides: 11. The chain's CDR3 is CASSLGTSGSYIDEQFF. CDR3 nucleotides: TGTGCCAGCAGCCTCGGGACTAGCGGGAGTTATATCGATGAGCAGTTCTTC.

In its sample, this clone was seen a few times. The chain joins TRBV6-1 to TRBJ2-7; D is unresolved. Germline CDR1 MNHNS, CDR2 SASEGT. V was cut by 7 bases and J by 3 bases, with 10 bases left in between. CDR3 length: 12 residues. Here the CDR3 reads CASMFTVYEQYF. DNA for the CDR3: TGTGCCAGCATGTTCACAGTCTACGAGCAGTACTTC.

J is TRBJ2-7 and V is TRBV27; 13 bases align to TRBD2. The length of the CDR3 is 16 residues. The V gene's germline CDR1 is MNHEY and CDR2 SMNVEV (reference sequence). V was pared by 4 bases and J by 6 bases, with 9 bases of the junction left unmatched. CDR3 DNA: TGTGCCAGCAGTTCCCTAGGACTAGCGGGAGTATTCGAGCAGTACTTC. Translated, it gives CASSSLGLAGVFEQYF.

J is TRBJ2-7 and V is TRBV4-1; maybe TRBD2 (6 bases). The CDR3 totals 12 residues. V was shortened by 5 bases and J by 6 bases, with 11 bases between the two germline ends. Germline loops: CDR1 MGHRA, CDR2 YSYEKL. CDR3 residues: CASSLGGAEQYF. CDR3 sequence (DNA): TGCGCCAGCAGCTTGGGGGGAGCCGAGCAGTACTTC.

The V and J genes are TRBV5-1 and TRBJ2-5; 7 bases are shared with TRBD2. The DNA end is a closer match to TRBJ2-7, so the J assignment may be wrong. Germline assignment: CDR1 SGHRS and CDR2 YFSETQ. This CDR3 contains 15 residues. CDR3 loop: CASSGGLGVSYEQYF. For the CDR3, the DNA is TGCGCCAGCAGCGGAGGACTAGGGGTCTCCTACGAGCAGTACTTC.

The V and J genes are TRBV5-1 and TRBJ1-1; the match to TRBD1 covers 11 bases. Germline assignment: CDR1 SGHRS and CDR2 YFSETQ. This CDR3 comprises 17 residues. Germline trimming cut 0 bases from V and 4 bases from J; bases unmatched to any gene: 8. CDR3 region: CASSLADRGLIGTEAFF. Written as DNA, the CDR3 is TGCGCCAGCAGCTTGGCGGACAGGGGGCTTATTGGCACTGAAGCTTTCTTT.

The chain recombines TRBV15 with TRBJ2-7, with D possibly being TRBD2 (6 bases). The CDR3 runs to 14 residues. From germline, CDR1 is LNHNV and CDR2 YYDKDF (reference sequence). Trimming left V 1 base short and J 5 bases short, with 12 bases between. The CDR3 spells CATSRGREIDEQYF. In DNA, the CDR3 is TGTGCCACCAGCAGAGGGAGGGAGATCGACGAGCAGTACTTC.

The rearrangement links TRBV15 to TRBJ1-2; possible D gene TRBD1, 5 bases. The CDR3 spans 14 residues. Germline assignment: CDR1 LNHNV and CDR2 YYDKDF (reference sequence). Trimming left V 3 bases short and J 0 bases short, with 8 bases between. The CDR3 DNA is TGTGCCACCAGCAGGGACATTCCTAACTATGGCTACACCTTC. This gives the protein CATSRDIPNYGYTF.

This chain links TRBV5-1 with TRBJ2-7, with 8 bases fitting TRBD2. Germline CDR1 is SGHRS and CDR2 is YFSETQ. Trimming at V came to 0 bases and at J to 7 bases, leaving 12 bases not matched to a gene. This CDR3 region has 16 residues. The CDR3 nucleotides read TGCGCCAGCAGCTTGGGAGGAAAGCGGGAGAGGCGGGAGCAGTACTTC. It encodes CASSLGGKRERREQYF.